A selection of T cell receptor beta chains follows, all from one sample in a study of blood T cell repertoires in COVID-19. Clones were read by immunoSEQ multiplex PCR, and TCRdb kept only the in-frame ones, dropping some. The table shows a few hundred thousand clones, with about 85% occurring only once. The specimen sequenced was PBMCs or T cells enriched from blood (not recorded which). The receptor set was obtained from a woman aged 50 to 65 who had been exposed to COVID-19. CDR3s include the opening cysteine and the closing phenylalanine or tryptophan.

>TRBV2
CASSTYNSPLHF
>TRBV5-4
CASSLGGASYNEQFF
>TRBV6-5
CASSTSGGNEKLFF
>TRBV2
CASSERGGLPGLRQFF
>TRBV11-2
CASSHGPVKNIQYF
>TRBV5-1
CASRDTGITGELFF
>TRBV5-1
CASSPQNRGNTEAFF
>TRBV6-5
CASTGTHLGEQYF
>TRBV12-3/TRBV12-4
CASSRTGRELFF
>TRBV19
CASSPGTATYNEQFF
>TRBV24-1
CATTAWTGAKGEQFF
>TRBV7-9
CASSPGTGPGNTIYF
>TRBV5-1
CASSFGPGGTEAFF
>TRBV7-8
CASSPRVREVDYGYTF
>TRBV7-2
CASRNTGMNTEAFF
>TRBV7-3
CASSLNFGETQYF
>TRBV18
CASSPQGANGYTF
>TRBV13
CASSILNSPLHF
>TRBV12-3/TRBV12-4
CASSTTREQYF
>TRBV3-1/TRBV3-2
CASSQDGGRTEAFF
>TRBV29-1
CSVEIGMDNEQFF
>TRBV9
CASSPRGGKGGNPWEQYF
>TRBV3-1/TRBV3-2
CASSHFHSSYEQYF
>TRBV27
CASSLRGSALGEKLFF
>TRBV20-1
CSASTQETQYF
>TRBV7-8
CASSLRVGLGLYGYTF
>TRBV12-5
CASGLELTGWFNEAFF
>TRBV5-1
CASSRLAGSTDTQYF
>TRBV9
CASGGDSPLHF
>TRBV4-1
CASSLAGGLPDTQYF
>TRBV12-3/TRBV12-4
CASSFKDTQYF
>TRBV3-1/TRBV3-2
CASSLRDRYNSPLHF
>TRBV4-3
CASSQGQGIYNEQFF
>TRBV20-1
CSASWAGGVYTEAFF
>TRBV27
CASSQGSGYTF
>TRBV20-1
CSAGDSYGYTF
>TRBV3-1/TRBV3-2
CASRGRLNTGELFF
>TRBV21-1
CASSKDRHPDISYEQYF
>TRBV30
CAWRAPTEAFF
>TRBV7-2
CASSFQTGFTEAFF
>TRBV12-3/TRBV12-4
CASSFHSGGELFF
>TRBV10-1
CASSKDRGLYEQYF
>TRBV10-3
CAIRAGQGKGSPLHF
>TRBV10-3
CAISAASGSYNEQFF
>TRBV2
CASRGDITEKTQYF
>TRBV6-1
CASSETRVKLSTEAFF
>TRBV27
CASSLGGAGDTGELFF
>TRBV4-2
CASSQVSGQETQYF
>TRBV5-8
CASSFIRGSPLHF
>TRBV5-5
CASSLGAGSYGYTF
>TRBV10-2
CASSEGGSSYNSPLHF
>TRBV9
CASSVGGTTTNEKLFF